At least ten counts were recorded for the clone carrying this T cell receptor (beta chain). The entire patient cohort was treatment-naive prior to thyroid surgery. These data are taken from a study of metastatic and nonmetastatic thyroid tumors. Using MiXCR, TCRdb reanalyzed the PCR reads. The sample shows some 30,000 clones, less than 20% of them seen only once. The specimen sequenced was blood. This clonotype was obtained from a female donor with papillary thyroid cancer or a benign thyroid nodule (not recorded which). Some clones in this sample may be carry-over from other donors' samples.

The CDR3 is CASTTGTSGGKQNTYNEQFF. The CDR3 bases are TGTGCCAGTACCACGGGGACTAGCGGTGGAAAACAAAACACCTACAATGAGCAGTTCTTC. This chain links TRBV19 with TRBJ2-1, with 11 bases aligning to TRBD2. The CDR3 is 20 amino acids. Germline V lookup: CDR1 LNHDA, CDR2 SQIVND (reference sequence). The trim removed 7 bases at V and 2 bases at J, leaving 19 bases unmatched.